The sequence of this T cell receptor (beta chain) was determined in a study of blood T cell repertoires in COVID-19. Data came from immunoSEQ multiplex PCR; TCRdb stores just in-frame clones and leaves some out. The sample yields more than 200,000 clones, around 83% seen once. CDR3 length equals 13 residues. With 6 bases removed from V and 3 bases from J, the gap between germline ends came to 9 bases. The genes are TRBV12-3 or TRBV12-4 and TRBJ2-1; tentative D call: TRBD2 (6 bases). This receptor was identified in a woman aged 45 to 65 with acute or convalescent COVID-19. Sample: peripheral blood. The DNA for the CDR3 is TGTGCCAGCAGGTTGGGACTCTACAATGAGCAGTTCTTC. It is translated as CASRLGLYNEQFF.